What follows describes a single T cell receptor (beta chain). The antigen is undetermined. This sample is drawn from a study of cytomegalovirus exposure and HLA in healthy donors. Study observations and caveats: Sequence variants that were highly shared formed a cluster that was likely a sequencing artifact. In a later analysis, common viral pathogens appeared linked to several of the most significant clusters.

It was with 60 Vbeta and 13 Jbeta primers that the PCR ran. Libraries were prepared by immunoSEQ multiplex PCR; TCRdb keeps only in-frame clonotypes and omits some of them. The data show 170,000 or so clones, 65% to 85% seen once. The TCR comes from a man in his 60s in good health and CMV-seronegative. The source material was PBMCs.

In DNA, the CDR3 is TGTGCCAGCAGCGTAGGGTATGGAGGACAGGGGTCGTCCTATGGCTACACCTTC. Translated, it gives CASSVGYGGQGSSYGYTF. This sequence joins TRBV9 and TRBJ1-2; TRBD1 matches at 9 bases. V lost 0 bases and J lost 4; bases outside the gene matches: 13. Germline CDR1 is SGDLS and CDR2 is YYNGEE. The CDR3 loop spans 18 amino acids.